This entry features one T cell receptor (beta chain) sequence. This sample is part of a study of T cells after somatic rescue of genetic block. Looked up from germline, CDR1 is MGHRA and CDR2 is YSYEKL. The CDR3 loop spans 16 amino acids. V shed 0 bases and J shed 4 bases, with 15 bases lying between them. Data came from immunoSEQ multiplex PCR; TCRdb stores just in-frame clones and leaves some out. Among 45,000 to 55,000 clones listed, roughly 96% were seen once. The genes are TRBV4-1 and TRBJ1-2; weak D call: TRBD1 (5 bases). This receptor was obtained from a child younger than two. Material: peripheral blood mononuclear cells (PBMCs). The CDR3 spells CASSQDPSRDGYGYTF. The CDR3 coding sequence is TGCGCCAGCAGCCAAGATCCGTCGAGGGACGGCTATGGCTACACCTTC.